Listed here is a single TCR beta chain. The sample comes from a study of cytomegalovirus exposure and HLA in healthy donors. Background on the study: The roughly 120 validation repertoires were reported in a later analysis to have been generated on the same platform as the roughly 700 first-cohort repertoires.

With 2 bases clipped from V and 3 bases from J, the junction kept 1 base outside the gene matches. CDR3 length: 13 residues. Per germline, CDR1 SGHRS and CDR2 YFSETQ. Sequenced by immunoSEQ multiplex PCR; TCRdb stores in-frame clones only, minus some. This table holds about 130,000 clones, around 86% found once. V is TRBV5-1 and J is TRBJ2-7; 8 nucleotides line up with TRBD2. Sample: PBMCs. The receptor's source is a woman between 18 and 29 years old in good health and CMV-seronegative. CDR3 DNA: TGCGCCAGCAGCTTCGGGACTAGCTACGAGCAGTACTTC. This encodes CASSFGTSYEQYF.